Listed below are T cell receptor beta chains from one sample, sequenced in a study of CD8 T cells in ankylosing spondylitis. TCRdb reprocessed the 5' RACE reads with MiXCR, giving one entry per CDR3 protein. The sample holds roughly 250,000 distinct CDR3 sequences, around 7.8% seen once. Sample: blood, either unsorted or a sorted T cell fraction (not recorded which). These receptors came from a male donor with ankylosing spondylitis or in good health (not recorded which). Both conserved end residues are trimmed from each CDR3.

v_gene: TRBV4-2; j_gene: TRBJ1-5; CDR3aa: ASSQEGASNQPQH
v_gene: TRBV10-3; j_gene: TRBJ1-6; CDR3aa: AISEERGQALH
v_gene: TRBV5-1; j_gene: TRBJ2-3; CDR3aa: ASSLMSGVTDTQY
v_gene: TRBV12-3/TRBV12-4; j_gene: TRBJ1-1; CDR3aa: ASSGQGLNTEAF
v_gene: TRBV2; j_gene: TRBJ2-1; CDR3aa: ASGTASYNEQF
v_gene: TRBV6-5; j_gene: TRBJ2-3; CDR3aa: ASSYGQAAWDTQY
v_gene: TRBV7-9; j_gene: TRBJ1-1; CDR3aa: ASSLARGMNTEAF
v_gene: TRBV7-3; j_gene: TRBJ2-3; CDR3aa: ASSPTGGIDTQY
v_gene: TRBV27; j_gene: TRBJ2-3; CDR3aa: ASSLSFQNLQGTQY
v_gene: TRBV4-1; j_gene: TRBJ2-7; CDR3aa: ASSQDQEVNEQY
v_gene: TRBV29-1; j_gene: TRBJ1-2; CDR3aa: SVPKAEFYGYT
v_gene: TRBV7-2; j_gene: TRBJ2-7; CDR3aa: ASSLDHSYEQY
v_gene: TRBV27; j_gene: TRBJ2-5; CDR3aa: ASRHLSGGETQY
v_gene: TRBV12-3/TRBV12-4; j_gene: TRBJ1-1; CDR3aa: ASSYGTGTTEAF
v_gene: TRBV30; j_gene: TRBJ2-2; CDR3aa: AWSAGQGTGELF
v_gene: TRBV11-1; j_gene: TRBJ2-1; CDR3aa: ASSSGRGFPGLYNEQF
v_gene: TRBV20-1; j_gene: TRBJ1-3; CDR3aa: SARLGTSGNTIY
v_gene: TRBV3-1; j_gene: TRBJ2-5; CDR3aa: ASSLGRLQETQY
v_gene: TRBV5-1; j_gene: TRBJ1-3; CDR3aa: ASSLRQGHSTGNTIY
v_gene: TRBV15; j_gene: TRBJ2-6; CDR3aa: ATSRDRGSGANVLT
v_gene: TRBV7-2; j_gene: TRBJ2-3; CDR3aa: ASSPSGRGNTDTQY
v_gene: TRBV5-4; j_gene: TRBJ2-1; CDR3aa: ASSFQGADEQF
v_gene: TRBV7-2; j_gene: TRBJ2-7; CDR3aa: ASSSGRISYEQY
v_gene: TRBV20-1; j_gene: TRBJ1-4; CDR3aa: SARGSRTTNEKLF
v_gene: TRBV5-6; j_gene: TRBJ2-7; CDR3aa: ASRLLQGVEQY
v_gene: TRBV24-1; j_gene: TRBJ2-2; CDR3aa: ATSEAGTTGELF
v_gene: TRBV4-3; j_gene: TRBJ2-2; CDR3aa: ASSQDGFGGELF
v_gene: TRBV7-2; j_gene: TRBJ2-3; CDR3aa: ASSLGDRGWADTQY
v_gene: TRBV12-3/TRBV12-4; j_gene: TRBJ2-7; CDR3aa: ASSTDSGGYEQY
v_gene: TRBV5-5; j_gene: TRBJ2-7; CDR3aa: ASSYGGTEFYEQY
v_gene: TRBV7-2; j_gene: TRBJ2-7; CDR3aa: ASSLSTDRGSSYEQY
v_gene: TRBV29-1; j_gene: TRBJ2-7; CDR3aa: SVVDRGYEQY
v_gene: TRBV5-1; j_gene: TRBJ2-7; CDR3aa: ASSLAERYEQY
v_gene: TRBV27; j_gene: TRBJ2-7; CDR3aa: ASSLQGGAYEQY
v_gene: TRBV4-3; j_gene: TRBJ2-7; CDR3aa: ASSQDRSSYEQY
v_gene: TRBV20-1; j_gene: TRBJ2-5; CDR3aa: SAGRASGGPSPQETQY
v_gene: TRBV5-1; j_gene: TRBJ1-1; CDR3aa: ASTRQGLNTEAF
v_gene: TRBV10-3; j_gene: TRBJ1-6; CDR3aa: AISDKGQGADSPLH
v_gene: TRBV30; j_gene: TRBJ1-1; CDR3aa: AWSRGAVNTEAF
v_gene: TRBV7-2; j_gene: TRBJ2-1; CDR3aa: ASSFLAGGGNEQF
v_gene: TRBV12-3/TRBV12-4; j_gene: TRBJ1-2; CDR3aa: ASSLENYGYT
v_gene: TRBV7-8; j_gene: TRBJ1-5; CDR3aa: ASSPHGTQDNQPQH
v_gene: TRBV9; j_gene: TRBJ1-6; CDR3aa: ASSGERDNSPLH
v_gene: TRBV30; j_gene: TRBJ1-3; CDR3aa: AWTKTGGTIY
v_gene: TRBV12-3/TRBV12-4; j_gene: TRBJ1-4; CDR3aa: ASSPTGGGNEKLF
v_gene: TRBV29-1; j_gene: TRBJ1-2; CDR3aa: SVEDVRGGYT
v_gene: TRBV20-1; j_gene: TRBJ1-2; CDR3aa: SARERGQGDGYT
v_gene: TRBV5-6; j_gene: TRBJ1-1; CDR3aa: ASSPRTFMNTEAF
v_gene: TRBV6-1; j_gene: TRBJ1-1; CDR3aa: ASRRAANTEAF
v_gene: TRBV5-1; j_gene: TRBJ2-3; CDR3aa: ASSRDYSSRDTQY
v_gene: TRBV10-3; j_gene: TRBJ1-2; CDR3aa: AGRPGTNQRGYT
v_gene: TRBV10-3; j_gene: TRBJ1-5; CDR3aa: AISEWGDQPQH
v_gene: TRBV5-1; j_gene: TRBJ2-7; CDR3aa: ASSSSGTGGLEYEQY